These 2 T cell receptor beta chains originate from one sample sequenced in a study of cytomegalovirus exposure and HLA in healthy donors. This PCR relied on a set of 60 Vbeta primers and 13 Jbeta primers. Data came from immunoSEQ multiplex PCR; TCRdb stores just in-frame clones and leaves some out. Here the sample spans about 160,000 clones, approximately 81% being singletons. Sequencing was carried out using PBMCs. The receptors were gathered from a man aged 18 to 35 in good health and CMV-seropositive.

The CDR3 DNA reads TGTGCCAGCAGTGAAGCATCGGGAAGTGAGCAGTATTTT. Protein: CASSEASGSEQYF. The gene calls are TRBV2 and TRBJ2-3, with D possibly TRBD2 on 5 matching bases. This CDR3 has 13 residues. V was clipped by 0 bases and J by 11 bases, with 12 bases between them. The V gene's germline CDR1 is SNHLY and CDR2 FYNNEI.

This chain joins TRBV4-1 and TRBJ1-2; D uncertain. The CDR3 contains 14 residues. Looked up from germline, CDR1 is MGHRA and CDR2 is YSYEKL. Trimming shortened V by 0 bases and J by 8 bases, and 13 bases separated the two germline ends. For the CDR3, the DNA is TGCGCCAGCAGCCAAGATGGGGTGACTAGAGGCTACACCTTC. Translating it yields CASSQDGVTRGYTF.